The 9 T cell receptor beta chains in this list originate from one sample, sequenced in a study of blood T cells in healthy people across ages. Next came a second PCR, run for about 6 to 11 cycles, which used a sample-barcoded 5' primer along with a J-beta primer mix. TCRdb fed the 5' RACE reads into MiXCR, producing one record per CDR3 protein. This sample yields some 790,000 distinct CDR3 sequences, of which about 28% are seen a single time; 15% to 20% belongs to the top ten. Specimen: blood. Receptor source: a woman of 80 years or more in good health.

This clonotype was counted ten times or more. The chain links TRBV4-3 to TRBJ2-3; 15 nucleotides match TRBD2. Germline trimming cut 3 bases from V and 4 bases from J; bases unmatched to any gene: 5. In germline, CDR1 is LGHNA, CDR2 YSLEER. This CDR3 is 17 amino acids long. Here the CDR3 DNA reads TGCGCCAGCAGCCATGGACTAGCGGGAGGGCGGGCAGATACGCAGTATTTT. It specifies CASSHGLAGGRADTQYF.

The V call is TRBV28, the J call TRBJ2-5; 10 nucleotides agree with TRBD2. The CDR3 runs 15 residues. The ends lost 6 bases at V and 2 bases at J; junction bases unmatched: 6. Looked up from germline, CDR1 is MDHEN and CDR2 is SYDVKM. The CDR3 DNA follows: TGTGCCAGCAGGGGGACTAGCGAACAACAAGAGACCCAGTACTTC. Its translation: CASRGTSEQQETQYF.

As regards this clonotype: One base away lies a much larger clone, so this may be a sequencing read error. The chain is built from TRBV4-2 and TRBJ2-1; D not resolved. With the DNA end fitting TRBJ2-7 better, the J assignment may be wrong. The CDR3 is made up of 14 amino acids. Germline values: CDR1 LGHNA, CDR2 YNFKEQ. In DNA, the CDR3 is TGTGCCAGCAGCCACGGCCGCTCCTACAATGAGCAGTACTTC. Translated: CASSHGRSYNEQYF.

This clonotype has ten or more counts. The chain uses TRBV20-1 and TRBJ2-7; TRBD1 or TRBD2 may be the D gene (5 bases each). V shed 3 bases and J shed 4 bases, with 13 bases lying between them. The CDR3 is 13 amino acids. Germline CDR1 is DFQATT and CDR2 is SNEGSKA (reference sequence). This chain's CDR3 is CSASLVGVYEQYF. As DNA, the CDR3 is TGCAGTGCTAGCTTGGTGGGGGTATACGAGCAGTACTTC.

This clonotype was recorded at least ten times. The chain couples TRBV27 to TRBJ2-3; no reliable D call. V dropped 6 bases and J dropped 0 bases, with 10 bases sitting between them. The CDR3 totals 14 residues. CDR1 and CDR2 (germline): MNHEY, SMNVEV (reference sequence). The CDR3 DNA follows: TGTGCCAGCAGACGAAAATCTAGCACAGATACGCAGTATTTT. Amino acids: CASRRKSSTDTQYF.

This clonotype was recorded many times. The chain uses TRBV7-2 and TRBJ2-5, with 8 bases that match TRBD2. The V and J ends lost 6 bases and 4 bases, in that order; junction bases with no gene match: 7. This CDR3 comprises 14 residues. CDR1 and CDR2 from the germline V gene are SGHTA and FQGNSA. The CDR3 DNA reads as TGTGCCAGCAGAACCGGGGGGGTCCGAGAGACCCAGTACTTC. This encodes CASRTGGVRETQYF.

This clonotype was counted at least ten times. J is TRBJ2-7 and V is TRBV7-6; 10 bases fit TRBD1. The ends lost 5 bases at V and 3 bases at J; junction bases unmatched: 4. The length of the CDR3 is 14 residues. CDR1 is SGHVS, CDR2 FNYEAQ, per germline. DNA of the CDR3: TGTGCCAGCAGCCCGGGGACAGGGGACTACGAGCAGTACTTC. Its translation is CASSPGTGDYEQYF. Supplemented by reference TRBV7-6 and TRBJ2-7, the full variable domain reads GAGVSQSPRYKVTKRGQDVALRCDPISGHVSLYWYRQALGQGPEFLTYFNYEAQQDKSGLPNDRFSAERPEGSISTLTIQRTEQRDSAMYRCASSPGTGDYEQYFGPGTRLTVT.

This clonotype was seen ten or more times. This sequence joins TRBV20-1 and TRBJ2-1; 8 nucleotides line up with TRBD1. CDR1 is DFQATT and CDR2 is SNEGSKA in the germline V gene (reference sequence). V was pared by 3 bases and J by 7 bases, with 11 bases of the junction left unmatched. The CDR3 is made up of 15 amino acids. CDR3 loop: CSARAGSGGLNEQFF. For the CDR3, the DNA is TGCAGTGCTAGGGCCGGGTCAGGGGGCCTAAATGAGCAGTTCTTC.

With respect to this clonotype: Just one base apart from a much larger clone, this may be a read error. V usage is TRBV12-5 and J usage is TRBJ2-4; TRBD2 might be the D (5 bases). Germline V gene lookup returns CDR1 LGHNT and CDR2 FRNRAP. There are 12 residues in the CDR3. This CDR3 reads CASSGSGNILYF. The CDR3, as DNA: TGTGCTAGTTCGGGGAGTGGGAACATTCTGTACTTC.